This entry is about one T cell receptor (beta chain). This entry comes from a study of shared clonotypes between healthy human individuals. In the study overall: A few men and a couple of women, aged 18 to 49, were donors. Every donor yielded three CD4 naive, three CD4 memory, two CD8 naive and one CD8 memory plate.

Sequenced by immunoSEQ multiplex PCR; TCRdb stores in-frame clones only, minus some. The profile shows about 2.4 million clones, around nine tenths of them singletons. The donors were adults (healthy and HIV-negative) with no recent acute infections or vaccinations. This TCR derives from a man between 18 and 35 years old in good health. Sequenced material: naive CD4+ T cells sorted from blood. Subset reported: CD45RA+ positively selected.

CDR3: CASRTDPNTEAFF. CDR3 coding DNA: TGTGCCAGCAGGACTGACCCGAACACTGAAGCTTTCTTT. The rearrangement links TRBV6-1 to TRBJ1-1; D uncertain. CDR1 and CDR2 from the germline V gene are MNHNS and SASEGT. The CDR3 sequence is 13 residues long. The germline V and J ends were trimmed by 6 bases and 1 base, with 9 bases remaining between them.